This passage covers 9 T cell receptor beta chains from one sample sequenced in a study of blood T cell repertoires in COVID-19. Sequenced by immunoSEQ multiplex PCR; TCRdb stores in-frame clones only, minus some. Found here are more than 200,000 clones, around 90% of them singletons; the top ten hold approximately 7.3%. Sequenced material: PBMCs or T cells enriched from blood (not recorded which). The receptors here all came from a man in his thirties or forties in a cohort exposed to, infected with or recovered from COVID-19 (not recorded which).

The CDR3 sequence is CASSGNSGLAGGPRAYNEQFF. The DNA for the CDR3 is TGCGCCAGCAGTGGCAATTCGGGACTAGCGGGAGGGCCAAGAGCCTACAATGAGCAGTTCTTC. The chain recombines TRBV10-1 with TRBJ2-1; 16 bases match TRBD2. Unmatched junction bases numbered 14, after V lost 4 bases and J lost 2 bases. Germline assignment: CDR1 WNHNN and CDR2 SYGVQD (reference sequence). This CDR3 is built from 21 residues.

The rearrangement uses TRBV19 and TRBJ2-5; perhaps TRBD2 as D (5 bases). V was trimmed by 1 base and J by 1 base, leaving 10 bases between them. Germline CDR1 is LNHDA and CDR2 is SQIVND (reference sequence). The CDR3 loop spans 15 amino acids. CDR3 DNA: TGTGCCAGTAGTATAGGGGGAACTAGCCAAGAGACCCAGTACTTC. It specifies CASSIGGTSQETQYF.

The chain combines TRBV4-1 with TRBJ1-1; D is possibly TRBD1 (6 bases). Trimming pared 0 bases from V and 0 bases from J, leaving 17 bases between. This CDR3 is 18 amino acids long. Germline V gene sequence: CDR1 MGHRA, CDR2 YSYEKL. The CDR3, as DNA: TGCGCCAGCAGCCAAGACTTGGCGATGGGACACATGAACACTGAAGCTTTCTTT. Residues: CASSQDLAMGHMNTEAFF.

The rearrangement joins TRBV7-2 to TRBJ2-2; D is undetermined. Germline CDR1 and CDR2: SGHTA and FQGNSA. The CDR3 loop spans 14 amino acids. Trimming removed 1 base from V and 7 bases from J, with 10 bases in between. The CDR3 sequence: CASSLDGLSGELFF. CDR3 sequence (DNA): TGTGCCAGCAGCTTAGATGGCCTCAGCGGGGAGCTGTTTTTT. The full variable domain, in which reference TRBV7-2 and TRBJ2-2 provide the parts outside the CDR3, is GAGVSQSPSNKVTEKGKDVELRCDPISGHTALYWYRQSLGQGLEFLIYFQGNSAPDKSGLPSDRFSAERTGGSVSTLTIQRTQQEDSAVYLCASSLDGLSGELFFGEGSRLTVL.

CDR3 nucleotides: TGTGCCAGTAGTATTAAAGGGGGTCCCTACAATGAGCAGTTCTTC. As protein: CASSIKGGPYNEQFF. The gene calls are TRBV19 and TRBJ2-1; tentative D call: TRBD1 (6 bases). This CDR3 spans 15 amino acids. Trimming left V 3 bases short and J 2 bases short, with 11 bases between. CDR1 LNHDA and CDR2 SQIVND come from the germline V gene (reference sequence).

The J gene is TRBJ2-5, the V gene TRBV7-2, with 7 bases that match TRBD1. This CDR3 comprises 16 residues. With 8 bases clipped from V and 5 bases from J, the junction kept 17 bases outside the gene matches. Germline loops: CDR1 SGHTA, CDR2 FQGNSA. The CDR3 region has the DNA TGTGCCAGCTCCCGAATGGGACAGCCTCGGGGCGAGACCCAGTACTTC. Protein sequence: CASSRMGQPRGETQYF. Variable domain in full (rest from reference TRBV7-2 and TRBJ2-5): GAGVSQSPSNKVTEKGKDVELRCDPISGHTALYWYRQSLGQGLEFLIYFQGNSAPDKSGLPSDRFSAERTGGSVSTLTIQRTQQEDSAVYLCASSRMGQPRGETQYFGPGTRLLVL.

The chain links TRBV7-2 to TRBJ1-5; weak D call: TRBD1 (6 bases). The germline V gene encodes CDR1 SGHTA and CDR2 FQGNSA. The CDR3 has 13 amino acids. Trimming removed 5 bases at V and 5 bases at J, with 10 bases between. The CDR3 region has the DNA TGTGCCAGCAGCGTCAGGGGAGATCAGCCCCAGCATTTT. Encoded protein: CASSVRGDQPQHF.

The chain employs TRBV7-9 and TRBJ1-2; the match to TRBD1 covers 7 bases. CDR1 and CDR2 (germline): SEHNR, FQNEAQ (reference sequence). This CDR3 spans 14 amino acids. The junction had 3 bases not matched to a gene; V was cut back by 2 bases and J by 3 bases. The CDR3 region is CASSLIQGDYGYTF. As DNA, the CDR3 is TGTGCCAGCAGCTTAATCCAGGGGGACTATGGCTACACCTTC.

In this sample, this clone turned up a few times. The CDR3 nucleotides are TGTGCCAGCAGCAGATACGGACAGGGAAAATACGAGCAGTACTTC. This sequence encodes CASSRYGQGKYEQYF. The chain has TRBV5-4 and TRBJ2-7; TRBD1 matches at 8 bases. Germline V lookup: CDR1 SGHNT, CDR2 YYREEE (reference sequence). The trim removed 4 bases at V and 4 bases at J, leaving 10 bases unmatched. This CDR3 has 15 amino acids.